This TCR beta chain was sequenced during a study of cytomegalovirus exposure and HLA in healthy donors. Study outcomes and limitations: TRBV6-2, TRBV6-3 and some other V segments were unresolvable in 87-base-pair reads.

Vbeta (60) and Jbeta (13) primers were used in the PCR. Sequenced by immunoSEQ multiplex PCR; TCRdb stores in-frame clones only, minus some. This table has 100,000 to 150,000 clones, approximately 80% appearing once. CDR1 and CDR2 from the germline V gene are SGHDN and FVKESK. V lost 4 bases, J lost 0 bases, and 0 bases stayed unmatched. CDR3 size: 16 residues. Points on this clone: Antigen specificity is unknown.

This sequence joins TRBV14 and TRBJ2-1; TRBD2 matches 13 bases. The sequence was collected from a man in his forties in good health and CMV-seronegative. The sequenced material came from PBMCs. The CDR3 DNA reads as TGTGCCAGCAGCCGACTAGCGGGAGGCTCCTACAATGAGCAGTTCTTC. Translating gives CASSRLAGGSYNEQFF. The full variable domain, with the rest looked up from reference TRBV14 and TRBJ2-1, is EAGVTQFPSHSVIEKGQTVTLRCDPISGHDNLYWYRRVMGKEIKFLLHFVKESKQDESGMPNNRFLAERTGGTYSTLKVQPAELEDSGVYFCASSRLAGGSYNEQFFGPGTRLTVL.